Each of the 10 T cell receptor beta chains below was sequenced from the same sample in a study of PD-L1 blockade in urothelial cancer (dated by TCRdb to the late 2010s). The meaning of the sample's time point label: pretreatment peripheral blood. Libraries were built with the immunoSEQ multiplex PCR assay. The table was pulled from immuneACCESS by TCRdb, which kept in-frame rearrangements only. Such tables lose some clones; where checked, under half of the loss comes from unresolved V genes, and the rest has no known cause. A total of 87,000 or so clones appear in this sample, 84% of them only once. Approximately 2.1% of the sample is in the top ten clones. The sample was PBMCs, taken around atezolizumab (anti-PD-L1) treatment. The receptors were sampled from a man aged 60 to 69 with urothelial cancer.

The chain links TRBV11-2 to TRBJ2-5, with D tentatively TRBD1 (6 bases). The J call is in doubt because the DNA end fits TRBJ2-7 better. The CDR3 is made up of 15 amino acids. Germline CDR1 is SGHAT and CDR2 is FQNNGV. The CDR3: CASSFSGTTTYEQYF. The CDR3 DNA reads as TGTGCCAGCAGCTTCTCCGGGACAACTACCTACGAGCAGTACTTC.

This sequence joins TRBV29-1 and TRBJ2-7; a weak D match, TRBD1 (5 bases). Per the germline V gene, CDR1 is SQVTM and CDR2 is ANQGSEA. V lost 4 bases, J lost 4 bases, and 14 bases lay in between. CDR3 length equals 13 residues. The CDR3 DNA reads TGCAGCGTTGTGGGTCAGGGATTGTACGAGCAGTACTTC. Translated, it gives CSVVGQGLYEQYF.

This chain links TRBV6-1 with TRBJ1-2, with unresolved D. The CDR3 consists of 14 residues. Germline CDR1 is MNHNS and CDR2 is SASEGT. Between the trimmed V and J ends, which lost 1 base and 3 bases, there was a span of 9 bases. The CDR3 here is CASSEGGTHYGYTF. CDR3 DNA sequence: TGTGCCAGCAGTGAAGGAGGTACCCACTATGGCTACACCTTC.

V usage is TRBV7-9 and J usage is TRBJ2-1, with 9 bases that match TRBD1. Looked up from germline, CDR1 is SEHNR and CDR2 is FQNEAQ (reference sequence). The V gene end was trimmed by 4 bases and the J gene end by 5 bases; junction bases not matched to a gene: 9. The CDR3 covers 16 residues. This CDR3 is CASSSPGTGPNNEQFF. The CDR3 nucleotides are TGTGCCAGCAGCTCCCCCGGGACAGGGCCCAACAATGAGCAGTTCTTC.

CDR3 sequence (DNA): TGTGCCAGTAGTAACCGACAGGGAAACACTGAAGCTTTCTTT. Protein sequence: CASSNRQGNTEAFF. This sequence joins TRBV19 and TRBJ1-1; 7 nucleotides line up with TRBD1. CDR3 length: 14 amino acids. The germline V gene has CDR1 LNHDA and CDR2 SQIVND (reference sequence). Germline trimming cut 4 bases from V and 2 bases from J; bases unmatched to any gene: 4.

The rearrangement joins TRBV9 to TRBJ1-1, with 11 bases matching TRBD1. CDR1 and CDR2 (germline): SGDLS, YYNGEE. V shed 0 bases, J shed 5 bases, and the junction held 3 bases outside the gene matches. The CDR3 is made up of 15 amino acids. In DNA form, the CDR3 reads TGTGCCAGCAGCGTAGGGGGGGACAGGGGGACTGAAGCTTTCTTT. Protein sequence: CASSVGGDRGTEAFF. Complete variable domain (other parts from reference TRBV9 and TRBJ1-1): DSGVTQTPKHLITATGQRVTLRCSPRSGDLSVYWYQQSLDQGLQFLIQYYNGEERAKGNILERFSAQQFPDLHSELNLSSLELGDSALYFCASSVGGDRGTEAFFGQGTRLTVV.

The V and J genes are TRBV10-2 and TRBJ1-1; TRBD1 agrees at 8 bases. Germline lookup yields CDR1 WSHSY and CDR2 SAAADI. The CDR3 is 15 amino acids. V trimming: 7 bases; J trimming: 4 bases; junction bases outside the gene matches: 11. This chain's CDR3 is CASILYLGTGTEAFF. The CDR3, as DNA: TGCGCCAGCATTTTGTACCTTGGGACAGGCACTGAAGCTTTCTTT.

This chain links TRBV9 with TRBJ1-6, with 10 nucleotides matching TRBD1. The V gene end was trimmed by 1 base and the J gene end by 8 bases; junction bases not matched to a gene: 6. This CDR3 region has 16 residues. CDR1 and CDR2 (germline): SGDLS, YYNGEE. In DNA form, the CDR3 reads TGTGCCAGCAGCGTAAGTAGTGGGACAGGGGATTCACCCCTCCACTTT. This translates into CASSVSSGTGDSPLHF.

This clone has a handful of counts. This specimen includes other DNA sequences encoding the same CDR3. The rearrangement uses TRBV6-1 and TRBJ1-2, with TRBD1 matching 9 bases. CDR1 and CDR2 from the germline V gene are MNHNS and SASEGT. The CDR3 is made up of 14 amino acids. With 4 bases clipped from V and 6 bases from J, the junction kept 6 bases outside the gene matches. The chain's CDR3 is CASSGPGQGHGYTF. CDR3 in DNA: TGTGCCAGCAGTGGACCGGGACAGGGACATGGCTACACCTTC.

This chain connects TRBV28 to TRBJ2-5; TRBD1 might be the D (6 bases). Germline assignment: CDR1 MDHEN and CDR2 SYDVKM. V gave up 3 bases and J gave up 2 bases, with 13 bases separating them. This CDR3 contains 15 residues. CDR3 DNA: TGTGCCAGCAGTTTGGTTAGACAGGAACAAGAGACCCAGTACTTC. Its protein product is CASSLVRQEQETQYF.